The 30 T cell receptor beta chains presented below share a single source sample, sequenced in a study of T cell responses to AZD1222 COVID-19 vaccine. The repertoire was sequenced with immunoSEQ multiplex PCR; TCRdb's copy has only in-frame clones and lacks some. The sample consists of tens of thousands of clones, roughly 83% of them appearing once. Material: peripheral blood, obtained on day 0 of AZD1222 vaccination. The receptor source for this set is an adult in good health.

The chain combines TRBV9 with TRBJ1-2; TRBD1 is a possible D gene (6 bases). This CDR3 spans 13 amino acids. Germline V gene sequence: CDR1 SGDLS, CDR2 YYNGEE. Trimming removed 0 bases from V and 7 bases from J, with 10 bases in between. The CDR3 is CASSVADSSGYTF. CDR3 coding DNA: TGTGCCAGCAGCGTAGCGGACAGCTCTGGCTACACCTTC. Looking up the rest from reference TRBV9 and TRBJ1-2 gives the full variable domain: DSGVTQTPKHLITATGQRVTLRCSPRSGDLSVYWYQQSLDQGLQFLIQYYNGEERAKGNILERFSAQQFPDLHSELNLSSLELGDSALYFCASSVADSSGYTFGSGTRLTVV.

This chain uses TRBV7-8 with TRBJ1-3; D possibly corresponds to TRBD1 (5 bases). The V end lost 0 bases, the J end lost 7 bases, and 16 bases lay between the germline ends. Germline loops: CDR1 SGHVS, CDR2 FQNEAQ. The CDR3 is made up of 16 amino acids. The CDR3 is CASSLAPGTTANTIYF. The CDR3 DNA reads as TGTGCCAGCAGCTTAGCGCCAGGGACGACAGCGAACACCATATATTTT. Supplemented by reference TRBV7-8 and TRBJ1-3, the full variable domain reads GAGVSQSPRYKVAKRGQDVALRCDPISGHVSLFWYQQALGQGPEFLTYFQNEAQLDKSGLPSDRFFAERPEGSVSTLKIQRTQQEDSAVYLCASSLAPGTTANTIYFGEGSWLTVV.

The DNA of the CDR3 is TGTGCCAGCAGTTTGGGGGGGGCCTATGGCTACACCTTC. Protein sequence: CASSLGGAYGYTF. This chain joins TRBV12-3 or TRBV12-4 and TRBJ1-2; tentatively, D is TRBD1 (6 bases). CDR3 length: 13 amino acids. V shed 3 bases and J shed 4 bases, with 9 bases lying between them.

V gene TRBV12-3 or TRBV12-4 combines with J gene TRBJ1-4, with D possibly TRBD1 on 5 matching bases. Trimming took 3 bases from V and 7 from J, leaving 9 bases between them. The length of the CDR3 is 13 residues. CDR3 sequence reads: CASSLVQGEKLFF. DNA for the CDR3: TGTGCCAGCAGTTTGGTTCAGGGTGAAAAACTGTTTTTT.

The V and J genes are TRBV28 and TRBJ2-7; no clear D gene. V lost 6 bases to trimming and J lost 4 bases, with 10 bases between them. CDR1 and CDR2 (germline): MDHEN, SYDVKM. CDR3 length: 12 amino acids. The CDR3 spells CASSRTVYEQYF. The CDR3 DNA reads as TGTGCCAGCAGCCGTACAGTGTACGAGCAGTACTTC.

This chain uses TRBV3-1 (or the pseudogene TRBV3-2) with TRBJ2-7, with 7 bases matching TRBD2. Trimming cost V 3 bases and J 4 bases; bases outside gene matches: 9. Germline loops: CDR1 LGHDT, CDR2 YNNKEL (reference sequence). This CDR3 contains 15 residues. CDR3 in amino acids: CASSQMGGGWYEQYF. For the CDR3, the DNA is TGTGCCAGCAGCCAGATGGGCGGGGGTTGGTACGAGCAGTACTTC.

The V and J genes are TRBV5-8 and TRBJ2-5, with D perhaps assigned TRBD1 or TRBD2 (5 bases each). Trimming stripped 4 bases from V and 6 bases from J, with 13 bases between. Looked up from germline, CDR1 is SGHTS and CDR2 is YDEGEE. The CDR3 runs 13 residues. Here the CDR3 DNA reads TGTGCCAGCAGCGCCCGCCGGGGACAGACCCAGTACTTC. Its translation: CASSARRGQTQYF.

The chain has TRBV5-4 and TRBJ1-4, with TRBD1 as a possible D gene (5 bases). The V and J ends lost 0 bases and 5 bases respectively, with 11 bases between them. This CDR3 has 15 amino acids. The germline V gene has CDR1 SGHNT and CDR2 YYREEE (reference sequence). The CDR3 DNA reads TGTGCCAGCAGCTTGGACGCCGGGGCAAATGAAAAACTGTTTTTT. Encoded protein: CASSLDAGANEKLFF. The full variable domain, completed using reference TRBV5-4 and TRBJ1-4, is ETGVTQSPTHLIKTRGQQVTLRCSSQSGHNTVSWYQQALGQGPQFIFQYYREEENGRGNFPPRFSGLQFPNYSSELNVNALELDDSALYLCASSLDAGANEKLFFGSGTQLSVL.

The V call is TRBV28, the J call TRBJ1-2, with TRBD1 as a possible D gene (5 bases). The germline V gene has CDR1 MDHEN and CDR2 SYDVKM. The CDR3 is 16 amino acids. Trimming took off 2 bases at V and 4 bases at J, with 17 bases between the two ends. The CDR3 loop reads CASSLLTGGTIYGYTF. The CDR3, as DNA: TGTGCCAGCAGTTTACTCACAGGCGGGACGATCTATGGCTACACCTTC.

This sequence joins TRBV9 and TRBJ2-3; no definite D call. This CDR3 contains 14 residues. V was pared by 4 bases and J by 8 bases, with 17 bases between. CDR1 is SGDLS and CDR2 is YYNGEE in the germline V gene. CDR3 sequence (DNA): TGTGCCAGCAGCTCCCGCCCGGTGGGCGTTACGCAGTATTTT. Translation gives CASSSRPVGVTQYF.

In DNA, the CDR3 is TGCAGCGTTGAAGCCACGCCCTACGAGCAGTACTTC. Its protein product is CSVEATPYEQYF. This rearrangement joins TRBV29-1 to TRBJ2-7; D remains unclear. This CDR3 has 12 amino acids. V lost 1 base to trimming and J lost 2 bases, with 6 bases between them. Looked up from germline, CDR1 is SQVTM and CDR2 is ANQGSEA.

In its sample, this clone was seen once. This chain links TRBV28 with TRBJ2-5, with TRBD2 matching over 7 bases. CDR3 size: 15 residues. With V trimmed by 3 bases and J by 1 base, 5 bases remained unmatched. Germline CDR1 is MDHEN and CDR2 is SYDVKM. The CDR3 DNA sequence: TGTGCCAGCAGTTTGAGCGCTAGCGGCCAAGAGACCCAGTACTTC. This translates into CASSLSASGQETQYF.

This clone has just one count. Other DNA sequences within the sample encode an identical CDR3. This chain joins TRBV9 and TRBJ1-6; a weak D match, TRBD1 (6 bases). This CDR3 region has 14 residues. Trimming took 2 bases from V and 4 from J, leaving 7 bases between them. The germline V gene encodes CDR1 SGDLS and CDR2 YYNGEE. CDR3 in amino acids: CASSVGQYNSPLHF. The CDR3 bases are TGTGCCAGCAGCGTTGGACAGTATAATTCACCCCTCCACTTT.

The genes are TRBV4-2 and TRBJ1-3; 8 nucleotides line up with TRBD1. Trimming removed 4 bases from V and 0 bases from J; junction bases left unmatched: 14. CDR3 size: 19 residues. CDR1 and CDR2 from the germline V gene are LGHNA and YNFKEQ. The DNA of the CDR3 is TGTGCCAGCAGCCTCGGACAGGGAGGACTACGGCACTCTGGAAACACCATATATTTT. Its protein product is CASSLGQGGLRHSGNTIYF.

The chain links TRBV29-1 to TRBJ2-5; weak D call: TRBD1 (6 bases). V was trimmed by 7 bases and J by 5 bases, leaving 20 bases between them. Germline assignment: CDR1 SQVTM and CDR2 ANQGSEA. The CDR3 extends over 14 amino acids. CDR3 residues: CSAPLQGAVETQYF. The CDR3 coding sequence is TGCAGCGCACCTTTACAGGGTGCCGTTGAGACCCAGTACTTC.

The J gene is TRBJ2-1, the V gene TRBV11-2, with D unresolved. The CDR3 is made up of 13 amino acids. Germline CDR1 SGHAT, CDR2 FQNNGV. The V gene lost 1 base and the J gene lost 7 bases, with 8 bases spanning the gap. CDR3 DNA: TGTGCCAGCAGCTTAGTCGGTCAAAATGAGCAGTTCTTC. Amino acids: CASSLVGQNEQFF.

Regarding this clone: The identical CDR3 is also encoded by other nucleotide sequences in the sample. The CDR3 spells CASSRENSPLHF. The DNA of the CDR3 is TGTGCCAGTAGTCGGGAGAATTCACCCCTCCACTTT. J is TRBJ1-6 and V is TRBV19; D gene unclear. Germline assignment: CDR1 LNHDA and CDR2 SQIVND (reference sequence). The V end was cut by 5 bases, the J end by 7 bases, with 6 bases between. This CDR3 spans 12 amino acids.

The chain joins TRBV18 to TRBJ1-2, with TRBD1 matching 10 bases. The germline V gene encodes CDR1 KGHSH and CDR2 LQKENI. The CDR3 has 15 residues. Losses at the gene ends were 4 bases for V and 2 bases for J; bases not matched to a gene: 4. CDR3 amino acids: CASSLGTGENYGYTF. Written as DNA, the CDR3 is TGTGCCAGCTCACTCGGGACAGGGGAGAACTATGGCTACACCTTC.

The chain has TRBV11-3 and TRBJ2-7; D is perhaps TRBD2 (5 bases). V lost 6 bases and J lost 5, with 20 bases in between. CDR1 and CDR2 from the germline V gene are SGHNT and YENEEA. This CDR3 is 15 amino acids long. CDR3 sequence (DNA): TGTGCCAGCAGTTCTGGACTGTCCCCCGTCCACGAGCAGTACTTC. Protein product: CASSSGLSPVHEQYF.

The chain uses TRBV28 and TRBJ2-4; 11 bases are a match to TRBD2. CDR1 and CDR2 from the germline V gene are MDHEN and SYDVKM. CDR3 size: 15 residues. The trim removed 3 bases at V and 6 bases at J, leaving 4 bases unmatched. CDR3 coding DNA: TGTGCCAGCAGTTTCTTACTAGCGGGAGTAAACATTCAGTACTTC. Translating it yields CASSFLLAGVNIQYF.

This chain links TRBV7-9 with TRBJ2-1; no firm D call. Looked up from germline, CDR1 is SEHNR and CDR2 is FQNEAQ (reference sequence). This CDR3 region has 13 residues. The V gene lost 5 bases and the J gene lost 9 bases, with 14 bases spanning the gap. The CDR3 region has the DNA TGTGCCAGCAGCGAAGACTGGGCTATTGAGCAGTTCTTC. This codes for CASSEDWAIEQFF.

In this sample, this clone turned up once. J is TRBJ1-1 and V is TRBV9, with D unclear. The CDR3 has 13 residues. Germline V CDR1 and CDR2: SGDLS, YYNGEE. The germline V and J ends were trimmed by 4 bases and 8 bases, with 15 bases remaining between them. Here the CDR3 DNA reads TGTGCCAGCAGCACGGGTCTGGGTTCGGAAGCTTTCTTT. Encoded protein: CASSTGLGSEAFF. Variable domain in full (rest from reference TRBV9 and TRBJ1-1): DSGVTQTPKHLITATGQRVTLRCSPRSGDLSVYWYQQSLDQGLQFLIQYYNGEERAKGNILERFSAQQFPDLHSELNLSSLELGDSALYFCASSTGLGSEAFFGQGTRLTVV.

The V call is TRBV6-1, the J call TRBJ1-3; D is unresolved. V gave up 4 bases and J gave up 5 bases, with 18 bases separating them. The germline CDR1 and CDR2 sequences are MNHNS and SASEGT. This CDR3 is 16 amino acids long. This CDR3 reads CASSGGGAWLRNTIYF. The CDR3 DNA follows: TGTGCCAGCAGTGGGGGAGGTGCATGGCTGAGAAACACCATATATTTT.

This clone was seen more than once but under ten times. This chain's CDR3 is CASSLGTGNTEAFF. The CDR3 region has the DNA TGTGCCAGCAGCTTAGGGACAGGGAACACTGAAGCTTTCTTT. The J gene is TRBJ1-1, the V gene TRBV7-6; TRBD1 aligns across 7 bases. The CDR3 totals 14 residues. Looked up from germline, CDR1 is SGHVS and CDR2 is FNYEAQ. After removal of 1 base from V and 1 base from J, the junction contained 0 bases not matched to a gene.

This chain links TRBV6-8 with TRBJ2-5, with a weak D call TRBD2 (6 bases). The CDR3 length is 11 residues. The V gene's germline CDR1 is MNHGY and CDR2 SAAAGT. Trimming took 9 bases from V and 3 from J, leaving 8 bases between them. CDR3 sequence reads: CARSGEETQYF. CDR3 coding DNA: TGTGCCAGGTCGGGGGAAGAGACCCAGTACTTC.

This chain uses TRBV29-1 with TRBJ1-2, with 10 positions matching TRBD1. The ends lost 6 bases at V and 7 bases at J; junction bases unmatched: 11. Germline-derived CDR1 and CDR2 are SQVTM and ANQGSEA. The CDR3 has 14 amino acids. CDR3 loop: CSVRQGAQIAGYTF. For the CDR3, the DNA is TGCAGCGTCCGACAGGGGGCCCAGATCGCTGGCTACACCTTC.

The chain couples TRBV15 to TRBJ2-3; 11 bases align to TRBD2. V lost 4 bases to trimming and J lost 5 bases; unmatched junction nucleotides: 5. This CDR3 spans 15 amino acids. Germline V gene lookup returns CDR1 LNHNV and CDR2 YYDKDF (reference sequence). The CDR3 DNA follows: TGTGCCACCAGCATTAGCGGGAGGGCCAGAGATACGCAGTATTTT. Amino acids: CATSISGRARDTQYF.

V usage is TRBV27 and J usage is TRBJ1-2; TRBD1 agrees at 7 bases. V lost 2 bases, J lost 0 bases, and 0 bases stayed unmatched. Germline CDR1 and CDR2: MNHEY and SMNVEV (reference sequence). The CDR3 is made up of 14 amino acids. CDR3 region: CASSLTGANYGYTF. CDR3 DNA: TGTGCCAGCAGTTTAACAGGGGCTAACTATGGCTACACCTTC.

The chain joins TRBV9 to TRBJ2-1; 8 positions agree with TRBD2. The CDR3 extends over 16 amino acids. V shed 1 base and J 9 bases; nucleotides not matched to a gene: 12. The germline V gene encodes CDR1 SGDLS and CDR2 YYNGEE. CDR3 loop: CASSVSPGLVDGEQFF. CDR3 nucleotides: TGTGCCAGCAGCGTATCCCCGGGACTAGTGGATGGTGAGCAGTTCTTC.

The V and J genes are TRBV9 and TRBJ1-2; possible D gene TRBD1, 5 bases. Germline assignment: CDR1 SGDLS and CDR2 YYNGEE. Deletions cut 0 bases from V and 4 bases from J, with 7 bases between. CDR3 size: 13 residues. The DNA of the CDR3 is TGTGCCAGCAGCGTAGCGAGGGGCTATGGCTACACCTTC. Protein sequence: CASSVARGYGYTF.